The rows below give T cell receptor beta chains drawn from one sample of a study of blood T cell repertoires in COVID-19. Sequencing used immunoSEQ multiplex PCR; TCRdb keeps in-frame clones, though not all of them. The sample lists 250,000 to 300,000 clones; approximately 88% were seen once. Sequencing was carried out using PBMCs or T cells enriched from blood (not recorded which). Receptors were obtained from a woman in her 30s who had recovered from COVID-19. Both conserved end residues are part of each CDR3.

j_call	v_call	cdr3_aa
TRBJ2-7	TRBV5-1	CASSLIDRATYEQYF
TRBJ2-2	TRBV27	CASSSLAGGPGELFF
TRBJ1-2	TRBV3-1/TRBV3-2	CASSQDLPRQGQNYGYTF
TRBJ1-1	TRBV10-3	CAIRDWYTEAFF
TRBJ1-6	TRBV7-3	CASSWVQGSPLHF
TRBJ1-1	TRBV7-3	CASSLTTENTEAFF
TRBJ1-1	TRBV6-2/TRBV6-3	CASSYGGQGGTEAFF
TRBJ2-7	TRBV3-1/TRBV3-2	CASSQVPLAGVEQYF
TRBJ1-2	TRBV9	CASSVVGTADGYTF
TRBJ1-6	TRBV11-2	CASSPGVSYNSPLHF
TRBJ1-4	TRBV29-1	CSVEDPDSYNEKLFF
TRBJ2-2	TRBV10-1	CASSEAIGGDRKLQRNTGELFF
TRBJ2-3	TRBV5-1	CASSFNHRQPSPTDTQYF
TRBJ1-1	TRBV9	CASRATGSMNTEAFF
TRBJ2-7	TRBV4-1	CASSLAGVYYEQYF
TRBJ2-7	TRBV6-1	CASSDGGIGLAGAYEQYF
TRBJ1-5	TRBV24-1	CATSTRGLEEGQPQHF
TRBJ2-1	TRBV11-2	CASSTGPPNEQFF
TRBJ1-3	TRBV7-8	CASSWAIRGASGNTIYF
TRBJ2-7	TRBV10-3	CAIAPSETYEQYF
TRBJ1-5	TRBV19	CASPGEGQPQHF
TRBJ2-7	TRBV28	CASSSGQPYERYF
TRBJ1-3	TRBV9	CASSPQGISGNTIYF
TRBJ2-1	TRBV18	CASSPPKLAGGANEQFF
TRBJ1-6	TRBV3-1/TRBV3-2	CASRGGGRSSPLHF
TRBJ2-7	TRBV20-1	CSASAGYDEQYF
TRBJ2-1	TRBV19	CASEGIVGGHEQFF
TRBJ2-2	TRBV27	CASSTTGAFTGELFF
TRBJ2-2	TRBV2	CASSSGLAGGLRALFF
TRBJ2-5	TRBV5-1	CASSSPGLTQETQYF
TRBJ2-7	TRBV3-1/TRBV3-2	CASTYGGDIYEQYF
TRBJ1-2	TRBV28	CAGGGYSGGYTF
TRBJ1-5	TRBV6-5	CASSSPHRGNQPQHF
TRBJ1-6	TRBV11-3	CASSLRRVLTSNSPLHF
TRBJ2-5	TRBV14	CASSQVREGPVYF
TRBJ1-3	TRBV19	CASNAGTGGNTIYF
TRBJ2-1	TRBV27	CASSEWREGPREQFF
TRBJ1-2	TRBV29-1	CSHLGGGHYGYTF
TRBJ2-2	TRBV27	CASSGETGSTGELFF
TRBJ1-1	TRBV28	CASSPGTGGTEAFF
TRBJ2-1	TRBV7-9	CASSHLAHEQFF
TRBJ2-7	TRBV4-1	CASSQGIVYEQYF
TRBJ1-6	TRBV7-3	CASSLIPGGNSPLHF
TRBJ2-7	TRBV30	CAWMPIPLLGEQYF
TRBJ1-5	TRBV4-1	CASSQDISWGDQPQHF
TRBJ1-2	TRBV2	CASIAGGYTF
TRBJ2-5	TRBV30	CAWSETSVGKETQYF
TRBJ1-2	TRBV6-1	CASSEGQAFLYGYTF